The 15 T cell receptor beta chains in this list originate from one sample, sequenced in a study of blood T cells in healthy people across ages. For the second PCR, which ran for roughly 7 to 11 cycles, a sample-barcoded 5' primer and a J-beta primer mix were used. TCRdb processed the 5' RACE reads anew with MiXCR; each CDR3 protein has one entry. The repertoire consists of 1.5 million to 2 million distinct CDR3 sequences, with about 30% occurring once and the leading ten covering approximately 7.7%. The sample consisted of blood. The receptors were gathered from a woman aged 25 to 39 in good health.

This clonotype has only a few counts. This chain links TRBV2 with TRBJ2-5; maybe TRBD2 (6 bases). Germline loops: CDR1 SNHLY, CDR2 FYNNEI. Between the trimmed V and J ends, which lost 6 bases and 2 bases, there was a span of 25 bases. This CDR3 comprises 18 residues. The CDR3 is CASSKLITTGSGQETQYF. CDR3 bases: TGTGCCAGCAGCAAGCTAATCACGACGGGAAGCGGGCAAGAGACCCAGTACTTC.

This clonotype was counted between two and nine times. The chain is built from TRBV2 and TRBJ2-2; D unresolved. This CDR3 comprises 14 residues. Deletions cut 2 bases from V and 2 bases from J, with 6 bases between. Germline-derived CDR1 and CDR2 are SNHLY and FYNNEI. The CDR3 protein is CASSESVNTGELFF. The CDR3 DNA is TGTGCCAGCAGTGAATCCGTAAACACCGGGGAGCTGTTTTTT. Full variable domain (remainder filled in from reference TRBV2 and TRBJ2-2): EPEVTQTPSHQVTQMGQEVILRCVPISNHLYFYWYRQILGQKVEFLVSFYNNEISEKSEIFDDQFSVERPDGSNFTLKIRSTKLEDSAMYFCASSESVNTGELFFGEGSRLTVL.

To note about this clonotype: An end of the junction does not agree with germline; a read error may underlie this. V and J are TRBV28 and TRBJ2-7, with D unclear. The CDR3 is 16 residues long. Germline assignment: CDR1 MDHEN and CDR2 SYDVKM. CDR3 region: CTSSSPGTPSSYEQYF. DNA for the CDR3: TGTACCAGCAGTTCCCCCGGCACACCAAGCTCCTACGAGCAGTACTTC.

As to this clonotype: Mismatch with germline at one junction end may stem from a read error. This chain links TRBV5-5 with TRBJ2-7; D uncertain. This CDR3 region has 16 residues. Germline CDR1 is SGHKS and CDR2 is YYEKEE (reference sequence). As DNA, the CDR3 is TGTGCCAGCGGCTTGGATTTGGGTGTGGCCGCCGGCGAGCAGTACTTC. Its protein is CASGLDLGVAAGEQYF.

This chain links TRBV10-3 with TRBJ1-1; D unclear. CDR1 is ENHRY and CDR2 is SYGVKD in the germline V gene. The CDR3 sequence is 12 residues long. Trimming cost V 8 bases and J 6 bases, with 13 bases left between them. The CDR3 here is CAIGLKGPEAFF. The CDR3 DNA reads TGTGCCATCGGGCTGAAGGGCCCTGAAGCTTTCTTT.

The chain's CDR3 is CASKKESDSPLHF. CDR3 nucleotide sequence: TGCGCCAGTAAGAAGGAGTCCGATTCACCCCTCCACTTT. The gene calls are TRBV5-1 and TRBJ1-6; the D is unclear. Trimming left V 8 bases short and J 8 bases short, with 14 bases between. This CDR3 has 13 amino acids. CDR1 and CDR2 from the germline V gene are SGHRS and YFSETQ.

This clonotype was detected many times. Compared with germline, one end of the junction differs, possibly owing to a read error. The V call is TRBV5-1, the J call TRBJ2-3; perhaps TRBD2 as D (6 bases). CDR1 and CDR2 from the germline V gene are SGHRS and YFSETQ. The CDR3 consists of 14 residues. CDR3 region: CASSKGLSTDTQYF. The CDR3 DNA sequence: TGTGCCAGCAGCAAGGGACTTAGCACAGATACGCAGTATTTT.

The chain couples TRBV3-1 to TRBJ2-2; the match to TRBD2 covers 10 bases. The CDR3 is 15 amino acids. With V trimmed by 3 bases and J by 7 bases, 5 bases remained unmatched. The V gene's germline CDR1 is LGHDT and CDR2 YNNKEL (reference sequence). The CDR3 loop reads CASSHLAGVHGELFF. The CDR3 coding sequence is TGTGCCAGCAGCCACCTAGCGGGAGTTCACGGGGAGCTGTTTTTT.

In this sample, this clonotype turned up a few times. V gene TRBV2 combines with J gene TRBJ2-2; 9 positions agree with TRBD1. Trimming at V came to 6 bases and at J to 7 bases, leaving 6 bases not matched to a gene. The germline V gene encodes CDR1 SNHLY and CDR2 FYNNEI. This CDR3 has 14 residues. The CDR3 loop reads CASSSQGAGGELFF. The CDR3 nucleotides read TGTGCCAGCAGCTCACAGGGGGCTGGCGGGGAGCTGTTTTTT.

This chain joins TRBV7-3 and TRBJ2-3, with D perhaps matching TRBD2 (7 bases). CDR1 and CDR2 from the germline V gene are SGHTA and FQGTGA. Trimming cost V 3 bases and J 2 bases, with 12 bases left between them. CDR3 length: 15 amino acids. The CDR3 nucleotides read TGTGCCAGCAGCTTTATAGGGGGGGCCACAGATACGCAGTATTTT. This codes for CASSFIGGATDTQYF.

Regarding this clonotype: A much larger clone differs from this one at a single base, so this may be a read error. The CDR3 is CASSLSGFSEKLFF. DNA for the CDR3: TGTGCCAGCAGCTTATCGGGGTTTAGTGAAAAACTGTTTTTT. The V gene is TRBV7-2, the J gene TRBJ1-4; no definite D call. This CDR3 is 14 amino acids long. V lost 2 bases and J lost 7, with 11 bases in between. Germline V gene data show CDR1 as SGHTA and CDR2 as FQGNSA.

This clonotype was observed a few times. This chain connects TRBV12-3 or TRBV12-4 to TRBJ1-4, with D possibly matching TRBD1 (5 bases). Trimming took off 5 bases at V and 6 bases at J, with 10 bases between the two ends. The CDR3 covers 13 residues. This CDR3 reads CASSPTGYEKLFF. The CDR3 bases are TGTGCCAGCAGTCCCACAGGTTATGAAAAACTGTTTTTT.

The CDR3 sequence: CASSPRGGRFEQYF. The CDR3 DNA sequence: TGTGCCAGCAGCCCGCGGGGGGGCCGGTTCGAGCAGTACTTC. The rearrangement links TRBV3-1 to TRBJ2-7, with 9 bases lining up with TRBD2. V was pared by 4 bases and J by 6 bases, with 7 bases of the junction left unmatched. This CDR3 region has 14 residues. Germline CDR1 reads LGHDT; CDR2 reads YNNKEL (reference sequence).

This clonotype turned up a few times. The chain couples TRBV7-9 to TRBJ2-1; D is uncertain. There are 16 residues in the CDR3. Trimming removed 0 bases from V and 2 bases from J, with 11 bases in between. Germline CDR1 is SEHNR and CDR2 is FQNEAQ (reference sequence). CDR3: CASSLAQTGPYNEQFF. CDR3 in DNA: TGTGCCAGCAGCTTAGCTCAGACGGGTCCCTACAATGAGCAGTTCTTC.

This sequence joins TRBV6-1 and TRBJ1-1, with no clear D. CDR1 is MNHNS and CDR2 is SASEGT in the germline V gene. Trimming stripped 6 bases from V and 5 bases from J, with 16 bases between. The CDR3 has 14 amino acids. The CDR3 bases are TGTGCCAGCAGCGTAACAGTGGGGAGGACTGAAGCTTTCTTT. Translation gives CASSVTVGRTEAFF.